The 26 T cell receptor beta chains listed next were all sequenced from one sample in a study of identifying expanded T cells in peripheral blood. Sequenced by immunoSEQ multiplex PCR; TCRdb stores in-frame clones only, minus some. The table includes around 68,000 clones, around 87% detected once. The material sequenced was blood. These receptors came from a person between 18 and 69 years old in good health.

This chain links TRBV29-1 with TRBJ2-7; 10 positions match TRBD1. The CDR3 is 13 residues long. The germline V gene has CDR1 SQVTM and CDR2 ANQGSEA. V shed 4 bases, J shed 7 bases, and the junction held 7 bases outside the gene matches. DNA for the CDR3: TGCAGCGTTGTGGTGGGGGGACAGGGGGAGCAGTACTTC. Amino acid sequence: CSVVVGGQGEQYF.

The chain joins TRBV5-4 to TRBJ2-2, with D possibly matching TRBD2 (6 bases). Germline CDR1 SGHNT, CDR2 YYREEE (reference sequence). CDR3 length equals 16 residues. Trimming removed 3 bases at V and 4 bases at J, with 16 bases between. This CDR3 reads CASSSYSLRGTGELFF. The CDR3 region has the DNA TGTGCCAGCAGCTCTTATTCCCTGCGGGGCACCGGGGAGCTGTTTTTT.

The CDR3 DNA reads as TGTGCCAGCAGTCGACAGGGCGGCTCACCCCTCCACTTT. Encoded protein: CASSRQGGSPLHF. The rearrangement joins TRBV6-5 to TRBJ1-6; 7 bases are shared with TRBD1. This CDR3 is 13 amino acids long. Germline CDR1 is MNHEY and CDR2 is SVGAGI. V lost 5 bases and J lost 10; bases outside the gene matches: 5.

V usage is TRBV4-1 and J usage is TRBJ2-1; D is unclear. Germline CDR1 reads MGHRA; CDR2 reads YSYEKL. Trimming cost V 0 bases and J 3 bases, with 9 bases left between them. This CDR3 is 15 amino acids long. CDR3 DNA sequence: TGCGCCAGCAGCCAAGAGGACCTAGACTACAATGAGCAGTTCTTC. This codes for CASSQEDLDYNEQFF.

The chain has TRBV6-1 and TRBJ2-5; maybe TRBD1 (7 bases). V lost 3 bases to trimming and J lost 4 bases, with 12 bases between them. This CDR3 contains 14 residues. Germline V CDR1 and CDR2: MNHNS, SASEGT. CDR3 protein: CASSDQGGRETQYF. CDR3 coding DNA: TGTGCCAGCAGTGACCAGGGGGGAAGAGAGACCCAGTACTTC.

The chain combines TRBV7-2 with TRBJ2-7, with 8 bases identical to TRBD1. The junction had 2 bases not matched to a gene; V was cut back by 1 base and J by 3 bases. Germline CDR1 reads SGHTA; CDR2 reads FQGNSA. The CDR3 is 14 residues long. This CDR3 reads CASSLGTGSYEQYF. The CDR3 coding sequence is TGTGCCAGCAGCTTAGGGACAGGGAGCTACGAGCAGTACTTC.

This chain uses TRBV13 with TRBJ1-3; D is possibly TRBD1 (5 bases). Germline V CDR1 and CDR2: PRHDT, FYEKMQ (reference sequence). V lost 5 bases and J 0 bases, leaving 11 bases between the germline ends. The CDR3 extends over 15 amino acids. Here the CDR3 DNA reads TGTGCCAGCAGCCCGGGACGCCTCTCTGGAAACACCATATATTTT. As protein: CASSPGRLSGNTIYF.

This clone appeared once. This chain uses TRBV27 with TRBJ2-2; the D is unclear. Looked up from germline, CDR1 is MNHEY and CDR2 is SMNVEV (reference sequence). The CDR3 extends over 17 amino acids. The V gene lost 3 bases and the J gene lost 6 bases, with 20 bases spanning the gap. The CDR3 coding sequence is TGTGCCAGCAGTTTGCTAACAGCTATGGGTAACGCCGGGGAGCTGTTTTTT. Its translation is CASSLLTAMGNAGELFF.

This chain joins TRBV28 and TRBJ2-2; D call uncertain. Germline CDR1 is MDHEN and CDR2 is SYDVKM. V was clipped by 1 base and J by 2 bases, with 8 bases between them. CDR3 length: 15 amino acids. The CDR3 nucleotides read TGTGCCAGCAGTTTATTCGGCTTAAACACCGGGGAGCTGTTTTTT. Residues: CASSLFGLNTGELFF.

The gene calls are TRBV28 and TRBJ1-2; tentatively, D is TRBD1 (6 bases). CDR3 length equals 12 residues. From germline, CDR1 is MDHEN and CDR2 SYDVKM. The germline V and J ends were trimmed by 5 bases and 4 bases, with 8 bases remaining between them. In DNA form, the CDR3 reads TGTGCCAGCAGTGACAGGAGCTATGGCTACACCTTC. It encodes CASSDRSYGYTF.

The J gene is TRBJ1-2, the V gene TRBV7-9; tentatively, D is TRBD1 (5 bases). Germline V gives CDR1 SEHNR, CDR2 FQNEAQ (reference sequence). The CDR3 totals 19 residues. Between the trimmed V and J ends, which lost 0 bases and 1 base, there was a span of 21 bases. Here the CDR3 reads CASSLAFFVADKDNYGYTF. The CDR3 DNA reads as TGTGCCAGCAGCTTAGCCTTTTTCGTTGCGGACAAAGATAACTATGGCTACACCTTC.

Written as DNA, the CDR3 is TGTGCCAGCAGCTTATTCCCCGGACTAGCGTCCTACGAGCAGTACTTC. This translates into CASSLFPGLASYEQYF. V gene TRBV5-4 combines with J gene TRBJ2-7, with 9 bases lining up with TRBD2. CDR1 is SGHNT and CDR2 is YYREEE in the germline V gene (reference sequence). V shed 2 bases and J 1 base; nucleotides not matched to a gene: 7. The CDR3 extends over 16 amino acids.

The V and J genes are TRBV28 and TRBJ1-2, with a possible D match to TRBD1 (6 bases). With 5 bases removed from V and 9 bases from J, the gap between germline ends came to 28 bases. Germline lookup yields CDR1 MDHEN and CDR2 SYDVKM. The CDR3 is 17 residues long. The CDR3 DNA sequence: TGTGCCAGCAGTCCCTTTGGCTGGGGGCAGACCACAGGTAGCTACACCTTC. Its translation is CASSPFGWGQTTGSYTF.

This clone showed up just once. This sequence joins TRBV15 and TRBJ2-1; 12 bases agree with TRBD2. Germline loops: CDR1 LNHNV, CDR2 YYDKDF (reference sequence). Trimming cost V 5 bases and J 8 bases; bases outside gene matches: 7. CDR3 length equals 15 residues. CDR3 coding DNA: TGTGCCACCAGCGGACGACTAGCGGGAGTGGATGAGCAGTTCTTC. It yields the protein CATSGRLAGVDEQFF.

The chain is built from TRBV29-1 and TRBJ1-5; tentative D call: TRBD1 (6 bases). This CDR3 region has 14 residues. V gave up 5 bases and J gave up 1 base, with 12 bases separating them. Germline CDR1 SQVTM, CDR2 ANQGSEA. The CDR3, as DNA: TGCAGCGTTATTTCGGGGGCAAGCAATCAGCCCCAGCATTTT. Translation: CSVISGASNQPQHF.

V and J are TRBV10-3 and TRBJ2-7, with D hard to call. Trimming cost V 7 bases and J 9 bases, with 19 bases left between them. Germline lookup yields CDR1 ENHRY and CDR2 SYGVKD. This CDR3 has 13 amino acids. The CDR3 here is CAITPDGYAGQYF. The CDR3 coding sequence is TGTGCCATCACACCGGACGGATACGCCGGGCAGTACTTC.

This chain links TRBV9 with TRBJ2-1; the match to TRBD2 covers 8 bases. The CDR3 length is 15 residues. With 4 bases clipped from V and 4 bases from J, the junction kept 7 bases outside the gene matches. The germline V gene encodes CDR1 SGDLS and CDR2 YYNGEE. For the CDR3, the DNA is TGTGCCAGCAGCCCCTCTAGCGGGCCATACAATGAGCAGTTCTTC. It is translated as CASSPSSGPYNEQFF.

The chain recombines TRBV5-1 with TRBJ2-1; D is perhaps TRBD2 (5 bases). The CDR3 extends over 16 amino acids. V was clipped by 3 bases and J by 8 bases, with 21 bases between them. Looked up from germline, CDR1 is SGHRS and CDR2 is YFSETQ. CDR3 sequence reads: CASSSTPRGLSDEQFF. The CDR3 nucleotides read TGCGCCAGCAGCTCTACCCCCCGAGGGTTGAGCGATGAGCAGTTCTTC.

The rearrangement joins TRBV4-3 to TRBJ1-5; 8 positions match TRBD1. Germline CDR1 and CDR2: LGHNA and YSLEER. CDR3 length equals 15 residues. Trimming at V came to 1 base and at J to 4 bases, leaving 3 bases not matched to a gene. The CDR3 DNA follows: TGCGCCAGCAGCCAAGGACAGGGGAGGAATCAGCCCCAGCATTTT. This codes for CASSQGQGRNQPQHF.

The V call is TRBV15, the J call TRBJ1-4; D uncertain. Germline CDR1 reads LNHNV; CDR2 reads YYDKDF (reference sequence). The CDR3 consists of 16 residues. Trimming removed 3 bases from V and 1 base from J, with 12 bases in between. The CDR3 DNA reads as TGTGCCACCAGCAGGATTCCGGCGGGAACTAATGAAAAACTGTTTTTT. Translating gives CATSRIPAGTNEKLFF.

This clone was recorded a few times. This chain joins TRBV19 and TRBJ1-4; D perhaps matches TRBD1 (6 bases). Germline lookup yields CDR1 LNHDA and CDR2 SQIVND (reference sequence). The CDR3 has 13 amino acids. V lost 4 bases and J lost 8, with 11 bases in between. CDR3: CASSTGEWEKLFF. The CDR3 DNA reads TGTGCCAGTAGTACAGGGGAATGGGAAAAACTGTTTTTT.

The chain couples TRBV28 to TRBJ1-4, with TRBD1 as a possible D gene (5 bases). The CDR3 has 16 residues. In germline, CDR1 is MDHEN, CDR2 SYDVKM. Trimming took off 6 bases at V and 1 base at J, with 15 bases between the two ends. The CDR3 DNA is TGTGCCAGCAGCCTTGATCAGGGTCGAACTAATGAAAAACTGTTTTTT. It encodes CASSLDQGRTNEKLFF. The full variable domain, its missing parts supplied by reference TRBV28 and TRBJ1-4, is DVKVTQSSRYLVKRTGEKVFLECVQDMDHENMFWYRQDPGLGLRLIYFSYDVKMKEKGDIPEGYSVSREKKERFSLILESASTNQTSMYLCASSLDQGRTNEKLFFGSGTQLSVL.

The rearrangement uses TRBV19 and TRBJ1-3, with no clear D. The germline V gene has CDR1 LNHDA and CDR2 SQIVND (reference sequence). The CDR3 contains 18 residues. The V end lost 5 bases, the J end lost 0 bases, and 20 bases lay between the germline ends. CDR3 sequence (DNA): TGTGCCAGTAGTCCAAGCCGAATAGACCTCCTCTCTGGAAACACCATATATTTT. It specifies CASSPSRIDLLSGNTIYF.

This clone was observed a single time. The chain recombines TRBV19 with TRBJ2-7; 7 positions agree with TRBD1. V was clipped by 4 bases and J by 1 base; unmatched bases: 4. The CDR3 consists of 14 residues. CDR1 is LNHDA, CDR2 SQIVND, per germline (reference sequence). The CDR3 bases are TGTGCCAGTAGTAAGGGACAGTTGTCCTACGAGCAGTACTTC. Its protein is CASSKGQLSYEQYF.

As regards this clone: One end of the junction varies from germline; a read error may be responsible. The chain employs TRBV29-1 and TRBJ1-1, with a possible D match to TRBD1 (5 bases). Germline CDR1 reads SQVTM; CDR2 reads ANQGSEA. This CDR3 has 12 amino acids. DNA of the CDR3: TGCAGCGTTGAAGAGGTCGGTTGGTTGGGACCTTTT. It codes for CSVEEVGWLGPF.

The chain joins TRBV30 to TRBJ2-5, with TRBD2 as a possible D gene (6 bases). The germline gives CDR1 GTSNPN, CDR2 SVGIG (reference sequence). This CDR3 has 13 residues. V dropped 7 bases and J dropped 1 base, with 13 bases sitting between them. The chain's CDR3 is CALVPSAQETQYF. In nucleotides, the CDR3 is TGTGCCTTGGTCCCTAGCGCCCAAGAGACCCAGTACTTC.